These T cell receptor beta chains were read from a single sample in a study of blood T cell repertoires in COVID-19. Using immunoSEQ multiplex PCR, the repertoire was profiled, and TCRdb retains in-frame clones only, with some absent. The data contain about 75,000 clones, roughly 84% of them singletons. The sequencing input was peripheral blood. All receptors derive from a woman between 50 and 59 years old with acute or convalescent COVID-19. Each CDR3 is given with its conserved first and last residue. The D gene is left open where the match is weak. The size field is filled for only some rows; it gives once, few, many or a size class.

v_gene: TRBV12-3/TRBV12-4; d_gene: -; abundance: -; j_gene: TRBJ1-4; CDR3nt: TGTGCCAGCAGTCCTGACATGGTGGGAGGGCTGTTTTTT; CDR3aa: CASSPDMVGGLFF
v_gene: TRBV2; d_gene: -; abundance: -; j_gene: TRBJ2-7; CDR3nt: TGTGCCAGCCGAGTGACCGGGACAATTTACGAGCAGTACTTC; CDR3aa: CASRVTGTIYEQYF
v_gene: TRBV28; d_gene: -; abundance: -; j_gene: TRBJ1-2; CDR3nt: TGTGCCAGCAGTTTAGGGGGAGTTACAGGGAAGCTCTATGGCTACACCTTC; CDR3aa: CASSLGGVTGKLYGYTF
v_gene: TRBV30; d_gene: TRBD2; abundance: -; j_gene: TRBJ2-1; CDR3nt: TGTGCCTGCGGGTTTGGCCAGCGGGATAATTCCTACAATGAGCAGTTCTTC; CDR3aa: CACGFGQRDNSYNEQFF
v_gene: TRBV5-4; d_gene: TRBD1; abundance: -; j_gene: TRBJ2-7; CDR3nt: TGTGCCAGCAGTTCCGGGACAGTCTACGAGCAGTACTTC; CDR3aa: CASSSGTVYEQYF
v_gene: TRBV5-1; d_gene: TRBD1; abundance: -; j_gene: TRBJ1-2; CDR3nt: TGCGCCAGCAGCTTAGACAGGGTCGGAGGCTACACCTTC; CDR3aa: CASSLDRVGGYTF
v_gene: TRBV19; d_gene: -; abundance: -; j_gene: TRBJ1-6; CDR3nt: TGTGCCAGTAGTATAAGCGGACAGTCCTACTCCTATAATTCACCCCTCCACTTT; CDR3aa: CASSISGQSYSYNSPLHF
v_gene: TRBV2; d_gene: -; abundance: -; j_gene: TRBJ2-7; CDR3nt: TGTGCCAGCAGCGAAACAGGCCCTCCAGCTTTCTCCTACGAGCAGTACTTC; CDR3aa: CASSETGPPAFSYEQYF
v_gene: TRBV28; d_gene: -; abundance: -; j_gene: TRBJ1-5; CDR3nt: TGTGCCAGCAGTATGGGCGGGGGCAATCAGCCCCAGCATTTT; CDR3aa: CASSMGGGNQPQHF
v_gene: TRBV7-9; d_gene: -; abundance: -; j_gene: TRBJ1-5; CDR3nt: TGTGCCAGCAGCTTAGATGGCAGACTTAATCAGCCCCAGCATTTT; CDR3aa: CASSLDGRLNQPQHF
v_gene: TRBV4-1; d_gene: TRBD1; abundance: -; j_gene: TRBJ1-2; CDR3nt: TGCGCCAGCAGCCAAGATCAGGGACAGGGACCTTTTGGCTACACCTTC; CDR3aa: CASSQDQGQGPFGYTF
v_gene: TRBV9; d_gene: TRBD1; abundance: -; j_gene: TRBJ1-6; CDR3nt: TGTGCCAGCAGCGTAGGCGCAGGGGGAAACTCACCCCTCCACTTT; CDR3aa: CASSVGAGGNSPLHF
v_gene: TRBV28; d_gene: -; abundance: -; j_gene: TRBJ1-1; CDR3nt: TGTGCCAGCAGTCTCCAGGACATGCTCATGAACACTGAAGCTTTCTTT; CDR3aa: CASSLQDMLMNTEAFF
v_gene: TRBV20-1; d_gene: -; abundance: -; j_gene: TRBJ2-2; CDR3nt: TGCAGTGCTAGGTTCCACGGGGAGCTGTTTTTT; CDR3aa: CSARFHGELFF
v_gene: TRBV27; d_gene: -; abundance: -; j_gene: TRBJ2-2; CDR3nt: TGTGCCAGCAGTTCGAAGGGGCGCGGAATTGCCGGGGAGCTGTTTTTT; CDR3aa: CASSSKGRGIAGELFF
v_gene: TRBV18; d_gene: TRBD1; abundance: -; j_gene: TRBJ1-4; CDR3nt: TGTGCCAGCTCCTATGGGACAGGAATCAATGAAAAACTGTTTTTT; CDR3aa: CASSYGTGINEKLFF
v_gene: TRBV29-1; d_gene: TRBD2; abundance: -; j_gene: TRBJ2-5; CDR3nt: TGCAGCGTCGAGGACGCCCAGCGGGGGGGCGGAAAGACCCAGTACTTC; CDR3aa: CSVEDAQRGGGKTQYF
v_gene: TRBV7-8; d_gene: TRBD2; abundance: -; j_gene: TRBJ2-1; CDR3nt: TGTGCCAGCAGCGTCGGATCGAGCGGGAGATCCTACAATGAGCAGTTCTTC; CDR3aa: CASSVGSSGRSYNEQFF
v_gene: TRBV5-6; d_gene: TRBD1; abundance: -; j_gene: TRBJ2-3; CDR3nt: TGTGCCAGCAGCCTCACCGGGACAGGGTCTAGCACAGATACGCAGTATTTT; CDR3aa: CASSLTGTGSSTDTQYF
v_gene: TRBV2; d_gene: TRBD1; abundance: -; j_gene: TRBJ1-5; CDR3nt: TGTGCCAGCAGTAGGACAGGCGGTGGGCCCCAGCATTTT; CDR3aa: CASSRTGGGPQHF
v_gene: TRBV23-1; d_gene: -; abundance: -; j_gene: TRBJ1-5; CDR3nt: TGCGCCAGCACCTGGGGCAGAGCCAATCAGCCCCAGCATTTT; CDR3aa: CASTWGRANQPQHF
v_gene: TRBV9; d_gene: TRBD2; abundance: -; j_gene: TRBJ2-7; CDR3nt: TGTGCCAGCAGCGCGGGACTAGCGGGAGTAAGCTCCTACGAGCAGTACTTC; CDR3aa: CASSAGLAGVSSYEQYF
v_gene: TRBV5-6; d_gene: TRBD1; abundance: -; j_gene: TRBJ2-1; CDR3nt: TGTGCCAGCAGCAGGGCCGGACAGGGGGCTGGCAATGAGCAGTTCTTC; CDR3aa: CASSRAGQGAGNEQFF
v_gene: TRBV4-3; d_gene: -; abundance: -; j_gene: TRBJ1-6; CDR3nt: TGCGCCAGCAGCCAATCCGTTACAGCCGCACCAAATTCACCCCTCCACTTT; CDR3aa: CASSQSVTAAPNSPLHF
v_gene: TRBV7-2; d_gene: -; abundance: -; j_gene: TRBJ2-7; CDR3nt: TGTGCCAGCAGCTTATCCGGGGGACGGTCGGGTGAGCAGTACTTC; CDR3aa: CASSLSGGRSGEQYF
v_gene: TRBV7-9; d_gene: -; abundance: few; j_gene: TRBJ1-1; CDR3nt: TGTGCCAGCAGCTTAGAACAGATGAACACTGAAGCTTTCTTT; CDR3aa: CASSLEQMNTEAFF
v_gene: TRBV11-1; d_gene: -; abundance: -; j_gene: TRBJ1-1; CDR3nt: TGTGCCAGCAGCTTTTTGTTCGGCACTGAAGCTTTCTTT; CDR3aa: CASSFLFGTEAFF
v_gene: TRBV5-6; d_gene: -; abundance: -; j_gene: TRBJ2-3; CDR3nt: TGTGCCAGCAGCTTCAGGGGAATGAGCACAGATACGCAGTATTTT; CDR3aa: CASSFRGMSTDTQYF
v_gene: TRBV6-2/TRBV6-3; d_gene: TRBD2; abundance: -; j_gene: TRBJ2-7; CDR3nt: TGTGCCAGCAGTTACGGGGGGCTAGCGGGATCCGCCTACGAGCAGTACTTC; CDR3aa: CASSYGGLAGSAYEQYF
v_gene: TRBV12-3/TRBV12-4; d_gene: TRBD1; abundance: -; j_gene: TRBJ1-4; CDR3nt: TGTGCCAGCAGTTCCCACAGGGGAGAACTGTTTTTT; CDR3aa: CASSSHRGELFF
v_gene: TRBV27; d_gene: -; abundance: -; j_gene: TRBJ1-1; CDR3nt: TGTGCCAGCAGTTTGAGTGTGGCGGGGAACACTGAAGCTTTCTTT; CDR3aa: CASSLSVAGNTEAFF
v_gene: TRBV5-4; d_gene: -; abundance: -; j_gene: TRBJ2-1; CDR3nt: TGTGCCAGCAGTAGCGGCGACTCCTACAATGAGCAGTTCTTC; CDR3aa: CASSSGDSYNEQFF
v_gene: TRBV28; d_gene: TRBD1; abundance: few; j_gene: TRBJ2-2; CDR3nt: TGTGCCAGCAGTTTAAAAACCGGGACAGGGAACACCGGGGAGCTGTTTTTT; CDR3aa: CASSLKTGTGNTGELFF
v_gene: TRBV5-1; d_gene: -; abundance: -; j_gene: TRBJ2-1; CDR3nt: TGCGCCAGCAGCACAACCGGGAAGGGATACAATGAGCAGTTCTTC; CDR3aa: CASSTTGKGYNEQFF
v_gene: TRBV7-9; d_gene: -; abundance: -; j_gene: TRBJ2-2; CDR3nt: TGTGCCAGCAGCTCAGGGAACACCGGGGAGCTGTTTTTT; CDR3aa: CASSSGNTGELFF
v_gene: TRBV19; d_gene: -; abundance: -; j_gene: TRBJ2-2; CDR3nt: TGTGCCAGTAGTAGAGTAAACACCGGGGAGCTGTTTTTT; CDR3aa: CASSRVNTGELFF
v_gene: TRBV3-1/TRBV3-2; d_gene: -; abundance: -; j_gene: TRBJ1-3; CDR3nt: TGTGCCAGCAGCCCGGGGGGTAACACCATATATTTT; CDR3aa: CASSPGGNTIYF
v_gene: TRBV9; d_gene: TRBD1; abundance: -; j_gene: TRBJ2-2; CDR3nt: TGTGCCAGCAGCGTAGATCACAGGGGGAACACCGGGGAGCTGTTTTTT; CDR3aa: CASSVDHRGNTGELFF
v_gene: TRBV27; d_gene: -; abundance: -; j_gene: TRBJ2-1; CDR3nt: TGTGCCCCGGAGGGGAATGTGAAGTTCTTC; CDR3aa: CAPEGNVKFF
v_gene: TRBV11-2; d_gene: -; abundance: once; j_gene: TRBJ2-5; CDR3nt: TGTGCCAGCAGCTTGATCAACTACCAAGAGACCCAGTACTTC; CDR3aa: CASSLINYQETQYF
v_gene: TRBV7-2; d_gene: -; abundance: -; j_gene: TRBJ2-3; CDR3nt: TGTGCCAGCAGCCTTTCCCGGGCGGGCCAAGATACGCAGTATTTT; CDR3aa: CASSLSRAGQDTQYF
v_gene: TRBV11-2; d_gene: TRBD2; abundance: -; j_gene: TRBJ2-1; CDR3nt: TGTGCCAGCAGCTTGATACTAGCGGGGGGTAGCTCCTACAATGAGCAGTTCTTC; CDR3aa: CASSLILAGGSSYNEQFF
v_gene: TRBV10-3; d_gene: -; abundance: -; j_gene: TRBJ2-2; CDR3nt: TGTGCCATCACAGGTGGAGGCACCGGGGAGCTGTTTTTT; CDR3aa: CAITGGGTGELFF
v_gene: TRBV6-2/TRBV6-3; d_gene: TRBD2; abundance: -; j_gene: TRBJ2-3; CDR3nt: TGTGCCAGCAGCCCAAGCGGGAGGAGGTTCATAGATACGCAGTATTTT; CDR3aa: CASSPSGRRFIDTQYF
v_gene: TRBV6-5; d_gene: -; abundance: -; j_gene: TRBJ2-3; CDR3nt: TGTGCCAGCAGTTCTGCAGATACGCAGTATTTT; CDR3aa: CASSSADTQYF
v_gene: TRBV9; d_gene: TRBD1; abundance: -; j_gene: TRBJ2-2; CDR3nt: TGTGCCAGCAGCCCAGACAGGGGGTCTGCCGGGGAGCTGTTTTTT; CDR3aa: CASSPDRGSAGELFF
v_gene: TRBV28; d_gene: TRBD1; abundance: once; j_gene: TRBJ2-2; CDR3nt: TGTGCCAGCAGTTACCGGACAGGCGCGAACACCGGGGAGCTGTTTTTT; CDR3aa: CASSYRTGANTGELFF